The 26 T cell receptor beta chains below were found in one sample sequenced in a study of human T cells and chemical hapten exposure. TCRdb passed the RACE reads through MiXCR, listing each CDR3 protein once. The data contain 85,000 to 90,000 distinct CDR3 sequences, around 9.6% of them singletons. Noted time point: pre-sensitization, week 0. Regarding treatment: therapeutic diphenylcyclopropenone sensitization with weekly scalp DPC. Sequenced material: whole blood, taken in connection with sensitization to the hapten diphenylcyclopropenone (DPC). Source of these receptors: a woman aged 35 to 49 with alopecia areata. Some clones in this sample may be carry-over from other donors' samples.

This clonotype has only a few counts. V and J are TRBV5-1 and TRBJ2-2, with 7 bases lining up with TRBD2. With V trimmed by 1 base and J by 5 bases, 2 bases remained unmatched. CDR3 length: 14 amino acids. Germline CDR1 is SGHRS and CDR2 is YFSETQ. As DNA, the CDR3 is TGCGCCAGCAGCTTGACGCGGGAGACCGGGGAGCTGTTTTTT. Its protein is CASSLTRETGELFF.

The chain joins TRBV27 to TRBJ1-2; D ambiguous. With 4 bases removed from V and 0 bases from J, the gap between germline ends came to 9 bases. CDR1 and CDR2 (germline): MNHEY, SMNVEV (reference sequence). This CDR3 is 14 amino acids long. As DNA, the CDR3 is TGTGCCAGCAGTTCGGACGGAACTAACTATGGCTACACCTTC. This translates into CASSSDGTNYGYTF.

This clonotype showed up many times. The chain joins TRBV29-1 to TRBJ2-7; 7 bases match TRBD1. The CDR3 loop spans 12 amino acids. Germline lookup yields CDR1 SQVTM and CDR2 ANQGSEA. Losses at the gene ends were 6 bases for V and 6 bases for J; bases not matched to a gene: 8. CDR3 in amino acids: CSVATGIREQYF. The CDR3 coding sequence is TGCAGCGTGGCGACAGGGATTCGCGAGCAGTACTTC.

This clonotype was recorded many times. J is TRBJ1-2 and V is TRBV12-3 or TRBV12-4, with TRBD1 as a possible D gene (5 bases). V dropped 8 bases and J dropped 3 bases, with 10 bases sitting between them. CDR3 length equals 12 residues. CDR3 coding DNA: TGTGCCAGCGGGGCGGGATACTATGGCTACACCTTC. It specifies CASGAGYYGYTF.

This clonotype was seen at least ten times. DNA of the CDR3: TGTGCCAGCAGCTTTTCGGGAGGGTCAGAGACCCAGTACTTC. It is translated as CASSFSGGSETQYF. V and J are TRBV7-9 and TRBJ2-5; 8 nucleotides match TRBD2. Germline V gives CDR1 SEHNR, CDR2 FQNEAQ (reference sequence). The CDR3 runs to 14 residues. V dropped 3 bases and J dropped 4; count of bases not matched to a gene: 4. The full variable domain, completed using reference TRBV7-9 and TRBJ2-5, is DTGVSQNPRHKITKRGQNVTFRCDPISEHNRLYWYRQTLGQGPEFLTYFQNEAQLEKSRLLSDRFSAERPKGSFSTLEIQRTEQGDSAMYLCASSFSGGSETQYFGPGTRLLVL.

This clonotype came up many times. This sequence joins TRBV29-1 and TRBJ2-3, with TRBD1 matching over 9 bases. Per germline, CDR1 SQVTM and CDR2 ANQGSEA. With V trimmed by 4 bases and J by 0 bases, 2 bases remained unmatched. The CDR3 loop spans 14 amino acids. CDR3 bases: TGCAGCGTTGGACAGGGGGAGAGCACAGATACGCAGTATTTT. It translates to CSVGQGESTDTQYF.

This clonotype has only a few counts. This rearrangement joins TRBV4-1 to TRBJ2-7; D is undetermined. This CDR3 contains 15 residues. CDR1 and CDR2 from the germline V gene are MGHRA and YSYEKL. Trimming stripped 0 bases from V and 0 bases from J, with 9 bases between. The CDR3 spells CASSQEGRFSYEQYF. The CDR3 coding sequence is TGCGCCAGCAGCCAAGAGGGCAGGTTCTCCTACGAGCAGTACTTC.

This clonotype occurred a few times. The genes are TRBV28 and TRBJ1-3; no reliable D call. The CDR3 consists of 13 residues. Trimming stripped 7 bases from V and 7 bases from J, with 14 bases between. CDR1 is MDHEN and CDR2 is SYDVKM in the germline V gene. The CDR3 nucleotides read TGTGCCAGCACCCGCACCCCGTGGAACACCATATATTTT. Translating gives CASTRTPWNTIYF.

This clonotype was detected only a few times. The chain uses TRBV11-2 and TRBJ2-4; D remains unclear. Germline values: CDR1 SGHAT, CDR2 FQNNGV. The CDR3 is 12 residues long. The V and J ends lost 2 bases and 14 bases respectively, with 13 bases between them. Here the CDR3 DNA reads TGTGCCAGCAGCTTAACCAGTGAATTAAAGTACTTC. Its translation: CASSLTSELKYF.

The chain uses TRBV20-1 and TRBJ2-1; no clear D gene. V was cut by 3 bases and J by 0 bases, with 9 bases left in between. The CDR3 spans 14 residues. CDR1 is DFQATT and CDR2 is SNEGSKA in the germline V gene (reference sequence). CDR3 DNA: TGCAGTGCTAGGGCTCAGCCCTCCTACAATGAGCAGTTCTTC. It codes for CSARAQPSYNEQFF.

This clonotype has only a few counts. The chain couples TRBV29-1 to TRBJ2-4, with D uncertain. The CDR3 has 16 residues. The V and J ends lost 6 bases and 2 bases respectively, with 20 bases between them. From germline, CDR1 is SQVTM and CDR2 ANQGSEA. CDR3 in DNA: TGCAGCGTCGAAACCCGGGCCTCCGGTACCAAAAACATTCAGTACTTC. Its protein is CSVETRASGTKNIQYF.

V gene TRBV28 combines with J gene TRBJ1-5; D perhaps matches TRBD1 (6 bases). Germline lookup yields CDR1 MDHEN and CDR2 SYDVKM. V was trimmed by 5 bases and J by 2 bases, leaving 10 bases between them. This CDR3 spans 14 amino acids. In DNA form, the CDR3 reads TGTGCCAGCAGTCCCAGGGGCGGCAATCAGCCCCAGCATTTT. This codes for CASSPRGGNQPQHF.

This clonotype occurred a few times. The chain links TRBV7-2 to TRBJ2-7; 9 nucleotides align to TRBD1. This CDR3 has 15 amino acids. V gave up 4 bases and J gave up 3 bases; unmatched junction bases: 7. CDR1 is SGHTA, CDR2 FQGNSA, per germline. CDR3 loop: CASSWETGGYYEQYF. The CDR3 bases are TGTGCCAGCAGCTGGGAGACAGGGGGATACTACGAGCAGTACTTC.

A few counts support this clonotype. The chain joins TRBV7-6 to TRBJ1-4, with unresolved D. This CDR3 contains 13 residues. Germline-derived CDR1 and CDR2 are SGHVS and FNYEAQ. Deletions cut 8 bases from V and 3 bases from J, with 10 bases between. This chain's CDR3 is CASQGRANEKLFF. As DNA, the CDR3 is TGTGCCAGCCAAGGTCGGGCTAATGAAAAACTGTTTTTT.

This clonotype occurred many times. The junction differs from germline at one of its ends, possibly a read error. The rearrangement joins TRBV28 to TRBJ2-3, with D unclear. CDR3 size: 11 residues. Germline V lookup: CDR1 MDHEN, CDR2 SYDVKM. CDR3 DNA: TGTGCCAGCAGTTGGATAGGTACGCAGTTTTTT. Protein: CASSWIGTQFF.

In its sample, this clonotype was seen many times. The chain is built from TRBV28 and TRBJ1-2; perhaps TRBD1 as D (6 bases). The CDR3 loop spans 14 amino acids. The ends were cut back, 4 bases at V and 4 bases at J, with 13 bases in the middle. Germline V gene lookup returns CDR1 MDHEN and CDR2 SYDVKM. DNA for the CDR3: TGTGCCAGCAGTTCTTCAGGGGTATCCTATGGCTACACCTTC. Protein: CASSSSGVSYGYTF.

The V and J genes are TRBV6-1 and TRBJ2-1; tentative D call: TRBD1 (6 bases). Trimming removed 6 bases at V and 2 bases at J, with 17 bases between. Germline assignment: CDR1 MNHNS and CDR2 SASEGT. The CDR3 runs to 16 residues. CDR3: CASRFSTGKTYNEQFF. CDR3 DNA sequence: TGTGCCAGCAGGTTTTCGACAGGAAAAACCTACAATGAGCAGTTCTTC.

There are a few counts of this clonotype. The CDR3 region has the DNA TGTGCCAGCAGCTTAGTGAGGGAGAATGAGCAGTTCTTC. This gives the protein CASSLVRENEQFF. The chain uses TRBV7-2 and TRBJ2-1; D may be TRBD2 (5 bases). CDR1 SGHTA and CDR2 FQGNSA come from the germline V gene. The CDR3 covers 13 residues. Trimming left V 1 base short and J 7 bases short, with 8 bases between.

This clonotype was detected many times. The V gene is TRBV30, the J gene TRBJ1-3, with D possibly TRBD1 on 6 matching bases. Germline assignment: CDR1 GTSNPN and CDR2 SVGIG (reference sequence). Trimming took 2 bases from V and 0 from J, leaving 14 bases between them. The length of the CDR3 is 16 residues. The CDR3 DNA reads as TGTGCCTGGAGTCTTCCAGGGGACTCCTCTGGAAACACCATATATTTT. It is translated as CAWSLPGDSSGNTIYF.

CDR3: CASSPPSAGHEAFF. The CDR3 bases are TGTGCCAGCTCACCACCGTCGGCGGGCCATGAAGCTTTCTTT. The chain couples TRBV18 to TRBJ1-1; D is uncertain. V was pared by 0 bases and J by 7 bases, with 12 bases between. CDR3 size: 14 residues. CDR1 is KGHSH and CDR2 is LQKENI in the germline V gene. The full variable domain, with the rest looked up from reference TRBV18 and TRBJ1-1, is NAGVMQNPRHLVRRRGQEARLRCSPMKGHSHVYWYRQLPEEGLKFMVYLQKENIIDESGMPKERFSAEFPKEGPSILRIQQVVRGDSAAYFCASSPPSAGHEAFFGQGTRLTVV.

This clonotype was detected a few times. This chain links TRBV19 with TRBJ1-5; D is unresolved. V lost 8 bases and J lost 2, with 10 bases in between. The CDR3 consists of 13 residues. From germline, CDR1 is LNHDA and CDR2 SQIVND (reference sequence). CDR3 DNA: TGTGCCAGTGCTTTGGGCGGCAATCAGCCCCAGCATTTT. Amino acids: CASALGGNQPQHF.

This clonotype was counted ten times or more. The chain is built from TRBV24-1 and TRBJ1-2; no firm D call. The length of the CDR3 is 13 residues. Trimming left V 4 bases short and J 7 bases short, with 12 bases between. The germline CDR1 and CDR2 sequences are KGHDR and SFDVKD. The CDR3 bases are TGTGCCACCAGTGAGACTCCCGTCAGTGGCTACACCTTC. This codes for CATSETPVSGYTF.

In this sample, this clonotype turned up a few times. The gene calls are TRBV4-1 and TRBJ1-6, with 8 positions matching TRBD1. The CDR3 spans 21 residues. The germline V gene encodes CDR1 MGHRA and CDR2 YSYEKL. The junction had 13 bases not matched to a gene; V was cut back by 0 bases and J by 0 bases. In DNA, the CDR3 is TGCGCCAGCAGCCAAGATCTGCGGACAGGGTTTTTGAGCTCCTATAATTCACCCCTCCACTTT. Its translation is CASSQDLRTGFLSSYNSPLHF.

This clonotype has ten or more counts. The V call is TRBV20-1, the J call TRBJ1-2, with 9 bases matching TRBD1. Germline V gives CDR1 DFQATT, CDR2 SNEGSKA (reference sequence). The CDR3 consists of 13 residues. V was pared by 6 bases and J by 5 bases, with 7 bases of the junction left unmatched. Written as DNA, the CDR3 is TGCAGTGCCAAGGACAGGGGAAGATATGGCTACACCTTC. It specifies CSAKDRGRYGYTF.

This clonotype was detected only a few times. The CDR3 DNA reads as TGTGCCAGCAGCGGGCCAGGGCCCCAGCATTTT. Translated: CASSGPGPQHF. The chain has TRBV7-9 and TRBJ1-5; no clear D gene. This CDR3 contains 11 residues. V was shortened by 5 bases and J by 9 bases, with 8 bases between the two germline ends. The germline gives CDR1 SEHNR, CDR2 FQNEAQ (reference sequence).

This clonotype was seen many times. This sequence joins TRBV19 and TRBJ2-7; D is perhaps TRBD1 (6 bases). Germline loops: CDR1 LNHDA, CDR2 SQIVND (reference sequence). The CDR3 sequence is 14 residues long. V lost 5 bases to trimming and J lost 0 bases, with 11 bases between them. The CDR3 DNA is TGTGCCAGTAGTCCCTGGACAGCCTCCTACGAGCAGTACTTC. The encoded protein is CASSPWTASYEQYF.